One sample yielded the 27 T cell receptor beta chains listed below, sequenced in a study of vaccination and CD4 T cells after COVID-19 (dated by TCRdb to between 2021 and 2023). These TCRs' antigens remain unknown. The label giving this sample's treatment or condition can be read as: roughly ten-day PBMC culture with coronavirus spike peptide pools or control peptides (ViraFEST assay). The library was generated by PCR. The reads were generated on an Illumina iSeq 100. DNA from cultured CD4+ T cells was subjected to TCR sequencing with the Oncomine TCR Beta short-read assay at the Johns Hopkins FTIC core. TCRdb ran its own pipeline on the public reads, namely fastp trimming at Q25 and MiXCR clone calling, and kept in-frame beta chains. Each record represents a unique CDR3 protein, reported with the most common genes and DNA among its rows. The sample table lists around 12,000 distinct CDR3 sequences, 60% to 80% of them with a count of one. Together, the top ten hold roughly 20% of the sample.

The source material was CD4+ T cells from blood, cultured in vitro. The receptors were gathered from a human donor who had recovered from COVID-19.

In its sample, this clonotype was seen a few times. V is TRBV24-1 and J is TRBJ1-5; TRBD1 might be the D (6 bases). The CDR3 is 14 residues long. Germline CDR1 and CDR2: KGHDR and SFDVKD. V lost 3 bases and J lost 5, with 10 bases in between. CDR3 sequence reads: CATSDGSGDQPQHF. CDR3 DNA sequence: TGTGCCACCAGTGATGGATCAGGGGATCAGCCCCAGCATTTT.

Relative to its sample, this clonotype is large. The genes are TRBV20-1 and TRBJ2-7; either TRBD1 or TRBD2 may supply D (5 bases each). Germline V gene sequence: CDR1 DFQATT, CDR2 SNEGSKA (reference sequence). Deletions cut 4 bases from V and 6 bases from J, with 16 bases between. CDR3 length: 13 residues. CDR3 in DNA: TGCAGTGCTAAATCCGGGACGCTGGCCGAGCAGTACTTC. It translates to CSAKSGTLAEQYF.

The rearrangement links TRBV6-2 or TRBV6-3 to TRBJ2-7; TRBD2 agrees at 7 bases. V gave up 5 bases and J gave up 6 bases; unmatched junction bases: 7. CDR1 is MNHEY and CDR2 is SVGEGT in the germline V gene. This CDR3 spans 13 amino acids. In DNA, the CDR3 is TGTGCCAGCAGTACCCGGACTAGACGCGAGCAGTACTTC. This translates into CASSTRTRREQYF.

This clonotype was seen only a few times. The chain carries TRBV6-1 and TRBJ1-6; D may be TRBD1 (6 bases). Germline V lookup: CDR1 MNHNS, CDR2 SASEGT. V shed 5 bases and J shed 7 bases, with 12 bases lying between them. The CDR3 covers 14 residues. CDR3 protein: CASSPQRGNSPLHF. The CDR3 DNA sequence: TGTGCCAGCAGTCCACAAAGGGGGAATTCACCCCTCCACTTT.

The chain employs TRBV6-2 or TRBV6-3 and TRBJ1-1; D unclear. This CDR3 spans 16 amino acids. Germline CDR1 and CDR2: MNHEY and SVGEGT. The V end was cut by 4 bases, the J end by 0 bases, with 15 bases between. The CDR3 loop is CASSWTREPMNTEAFF. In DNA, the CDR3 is TGTGCCAGCAGTTGGACCAGAGAACCGATGAACACTGAAGCTTTCTTT.

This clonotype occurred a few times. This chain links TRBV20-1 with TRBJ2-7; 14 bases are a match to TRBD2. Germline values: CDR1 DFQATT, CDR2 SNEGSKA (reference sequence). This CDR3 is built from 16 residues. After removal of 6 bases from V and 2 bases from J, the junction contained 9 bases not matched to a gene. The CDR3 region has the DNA TGCAGTGCCCAAGGGACTAGCGGGAGTCAAGCCTACGAGCAGTACTTC. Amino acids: CSAQGTSGSQAYEQYF.

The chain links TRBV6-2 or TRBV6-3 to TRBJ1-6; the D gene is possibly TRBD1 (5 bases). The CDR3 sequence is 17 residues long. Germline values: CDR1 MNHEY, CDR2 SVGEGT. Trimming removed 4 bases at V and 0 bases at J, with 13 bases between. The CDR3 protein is CASSWRQTGSYNSPLHF. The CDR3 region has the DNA TGTGCCAGCAGTTGGCGACAGACTGGCTCCTATAATTCACCCCTCCACTTT.

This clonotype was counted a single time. The CDR3 DNA is TGTGCCATCAACGCTGGACAGGGGGATAGCAATCAGCCCCAGCATTTT. Residues: CAINAGQGDSNQPQHF. V and J are TRBV6-4 and TRBJ1-5; 10 nucleotides line up with TRBD1. Germline V lookup: CDR1 MRHNA, CDR2 SNTAGT. The J segment lost 0 bases and the V segment lost 10 bases, leaving 9 bases of the junction unmatched. This CDR3 contains 16 residues.

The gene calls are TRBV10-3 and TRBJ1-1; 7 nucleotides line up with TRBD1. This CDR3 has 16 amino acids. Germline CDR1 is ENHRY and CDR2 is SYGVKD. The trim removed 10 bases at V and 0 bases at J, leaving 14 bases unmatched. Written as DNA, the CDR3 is TGTGCCAGCAGGCAACAGGGGAGGGGGATGAACACTGAAGCTTTCTTT. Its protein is CASRQQGRGMNTEAFF.

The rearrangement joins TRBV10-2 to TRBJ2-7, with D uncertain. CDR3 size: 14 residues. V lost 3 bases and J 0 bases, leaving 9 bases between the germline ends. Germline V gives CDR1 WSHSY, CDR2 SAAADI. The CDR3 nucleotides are TGCGCCAGCAGTGACGGGTTTTTCTCCTACGAGCAGTACTTC. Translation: CASSDGFFSYEQYF.

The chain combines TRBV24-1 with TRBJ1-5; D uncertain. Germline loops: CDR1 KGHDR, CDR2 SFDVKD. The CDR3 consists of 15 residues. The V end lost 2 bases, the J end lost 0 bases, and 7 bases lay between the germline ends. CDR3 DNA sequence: TGTGCCACCAGTGATTCCACACCTAGCAATCAGCCCCAGCATTTT. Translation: CATSDSTPSNQPQHF.

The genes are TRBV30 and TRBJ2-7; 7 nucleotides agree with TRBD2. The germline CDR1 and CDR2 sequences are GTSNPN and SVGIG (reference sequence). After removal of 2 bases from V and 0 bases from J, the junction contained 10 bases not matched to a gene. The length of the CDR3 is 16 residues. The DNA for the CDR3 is TGTGCCTGGAGTAGTACGGGGCGGGGGACCTCCTACGAGCAGTACTTC. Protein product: CAWSSTGRGTSYEQYF. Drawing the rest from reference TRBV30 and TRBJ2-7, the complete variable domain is SQTIHQWPATLVQPVGSPLSLECTVEGTSNPNLYWYRQAAGRGLQLLFYSVGIGQISSEVPQNLSASRPQDRQFILSSKKLLLSDSGFYLCAWSSTGRGTSYEQYFGPGTRLTVT.

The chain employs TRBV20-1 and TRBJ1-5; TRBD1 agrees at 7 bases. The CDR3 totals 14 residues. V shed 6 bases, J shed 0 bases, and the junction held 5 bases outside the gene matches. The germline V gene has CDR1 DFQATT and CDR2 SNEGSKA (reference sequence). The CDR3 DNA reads TGCAGTGCAGAGGACAGGAATAGCAATCAGCCCCAGCATTTT. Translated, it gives CSAEDRNSNQPQHF.

Written as DNA, the CDR3 is TGTGCCAGCAGTACCGCACACAGGCAGGATCAGCCCCAGCATTTT. The encoded protein is CASSTAHRQDQPQHF. The rearrangement uses TRBV2 and TRBJ1-5, with D maybe TRBD1 (5 bases). The CDR3 is made up of 15 amino acids. Germline V CDR1 and CDR2: SNHLY, FYNNEI. The ends were cut back, 5 bases at V and 5 bases at J, with 16 bases in the middle.

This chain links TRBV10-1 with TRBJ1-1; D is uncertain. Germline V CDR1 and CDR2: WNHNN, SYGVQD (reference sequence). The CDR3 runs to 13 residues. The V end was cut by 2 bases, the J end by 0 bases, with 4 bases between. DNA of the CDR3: TGCGCCAGCAGTGAGGGGATGAACACTGAAGCTTTCTTT. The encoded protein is CASSEGMNTEAFF.

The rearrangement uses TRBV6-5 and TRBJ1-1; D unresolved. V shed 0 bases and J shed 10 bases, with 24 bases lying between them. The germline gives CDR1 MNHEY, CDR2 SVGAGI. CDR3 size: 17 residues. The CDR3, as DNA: TGTGCCAGCAGTTACTCCCGGGTGGCGTCGGGCCCTGTGCGAGCTTTCTTT. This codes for CASSYSRVASGPVRAFF.

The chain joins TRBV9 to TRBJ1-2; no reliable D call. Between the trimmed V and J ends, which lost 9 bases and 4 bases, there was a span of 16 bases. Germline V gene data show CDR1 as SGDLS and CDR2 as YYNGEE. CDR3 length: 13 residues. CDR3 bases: TGTGCCACCAGTGCCTCCGCATTCTATGGCTACACCTTC. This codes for CATSASAFYGYTF.

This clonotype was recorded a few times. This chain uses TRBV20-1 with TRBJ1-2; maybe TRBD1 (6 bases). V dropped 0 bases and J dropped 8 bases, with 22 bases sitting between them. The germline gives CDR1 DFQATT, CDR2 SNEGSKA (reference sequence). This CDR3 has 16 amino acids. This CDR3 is CSARDGIKGGRQGYTF. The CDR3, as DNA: TGCAGTGCTAGAGATGGGATAAAAGGGGGGCGACAGGGCTACACCTTC.

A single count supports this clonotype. The CDR3 DNA sequence: TGCAGTGCTGGAGTTCAGGGTAATGCGGCTGGAAACACCATATATTTT. It yields the protein CSAGVQGNAAGNTIYF. The genes are TRBV20-1 and TRBJ1-3; D may be TRBD1 (5 bases). The CDR3 has 16 amino acids. Trimming pared 5 bases from V and 2 bases from J, leaving 19 bases between. Germline CDR1 DFQATT, CDR2 SNEGSKA (reference sequence).

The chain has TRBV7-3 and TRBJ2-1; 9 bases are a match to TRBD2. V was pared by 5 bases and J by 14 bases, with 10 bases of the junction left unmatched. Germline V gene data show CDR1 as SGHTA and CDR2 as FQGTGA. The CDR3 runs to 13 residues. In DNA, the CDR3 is TGTGCCAGCAGCCCTATGTCCGGGACTAGCAAGTTCTTC. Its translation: CASSPMSGTSKFF.

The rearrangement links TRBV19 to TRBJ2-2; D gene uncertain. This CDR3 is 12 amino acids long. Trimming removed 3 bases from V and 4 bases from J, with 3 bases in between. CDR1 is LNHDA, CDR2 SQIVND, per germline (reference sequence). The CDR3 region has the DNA TGTGCCAGTAGTATGGGCACCGGGGAGCTGTTTTTT. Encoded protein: CASSMGTGELFF.

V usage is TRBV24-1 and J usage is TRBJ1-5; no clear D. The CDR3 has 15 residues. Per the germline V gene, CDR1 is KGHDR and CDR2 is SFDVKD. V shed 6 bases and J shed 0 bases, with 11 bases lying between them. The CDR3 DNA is TGTGCCACCAGTCCGTCACACGGTAGCAATCAGCCCCAGCATTTT. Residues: CATSPSHGSNQPQHF.

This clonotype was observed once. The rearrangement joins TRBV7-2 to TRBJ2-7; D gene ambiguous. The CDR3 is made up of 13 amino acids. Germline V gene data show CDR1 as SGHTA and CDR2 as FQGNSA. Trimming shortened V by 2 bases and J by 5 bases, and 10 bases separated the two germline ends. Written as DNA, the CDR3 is TGTGCCAGCAGCTTAATGTTGAACCACGAGCAGTACTTC. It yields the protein CASSLMLNHEQYF.

The DNA of the CDR3 is TGTGCCAGCAGTAAGCTAGCACCGACTAGCGTAACAGATACGCAGTATTTT. Encoded protein: CASSKLAPTSVTDTQYF. The V and J genes are TRBV6-1 and TRBJ2-3; TRBD2 aligns across 8 bases. Germline trimming cut 5 bases from V and 3 bases from J; bases unmatched to any gene: 13. The CDR3 spans 17 residues. Per the germline V gene, CDR1 is MNHNS and CDR2 is SASEGT.

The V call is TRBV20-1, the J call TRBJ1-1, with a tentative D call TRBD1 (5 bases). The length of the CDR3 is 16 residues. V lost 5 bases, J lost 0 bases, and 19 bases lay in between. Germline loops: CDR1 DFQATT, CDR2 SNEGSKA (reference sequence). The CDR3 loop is CSAHIPGSWMNTEAFF. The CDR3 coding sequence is TGCAGTGCTCACATTCCAGGGTCCTGGATGAACACTGAAGCTTTCTTT.

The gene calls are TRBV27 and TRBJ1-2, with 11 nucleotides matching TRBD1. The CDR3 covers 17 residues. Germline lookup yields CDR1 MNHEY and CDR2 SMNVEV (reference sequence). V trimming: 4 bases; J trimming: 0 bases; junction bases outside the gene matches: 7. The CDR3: CASSSLGQGVPNYGYTF. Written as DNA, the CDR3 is TGTGCCAGCAGTTCCCTGGGACAGGGGGTCCCTAACTATGGCTACACCTTC.

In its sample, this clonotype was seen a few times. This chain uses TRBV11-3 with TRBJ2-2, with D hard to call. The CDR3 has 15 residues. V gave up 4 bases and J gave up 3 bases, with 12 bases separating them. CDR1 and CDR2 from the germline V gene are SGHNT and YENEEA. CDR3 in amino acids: CASSSQTTYTGELFF. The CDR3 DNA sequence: TGTGCCAGCAGCTCTCAAACTACTTACACCGGGGAGCTGTTTTTT.